This is a list of T cell receptor beta chains from one sample in a study of T cell responses to AZD1222 COVID-19 vaccine. Libraries were prepared by immunoSEQ multiplex PCR; TCRdb keeps only in-frame clonotypes and omits some of them. The sample holds 110,000 to 150,000 clones, over 75% seen once. The source material was peripheral blood, sampled on day 0 of AZD1222 vaccination. Receptor source: an adult in good health. Each CDR3 is given with its conserved first and last residue. Each record gives: J gene, V gene, clone size, D gene, CDR3 DNA, CDR3 protein. D genes are given only for firm matches. Clone size is stated in some rows and not others, as once, few, many or a class when expanded.

>TRBJ1-6|TRBV15|-|-
TGTGCCACCAGCGTAAGACAGGTTAATTCACCCCTCCACTTT
CATSVRQVNSPLHF
>TRBJ2-3|TRBV7-3|-|-
TGTGCCAGCAGCTTCCTTCACACAGATACGCAGTATTTT
CASSFLHTDTQYF
>TRBJ1-2|TRBV29-1|-|-
TGCAGCGTCTTGTCCCGGGTTGGCTACACCTTC
CSVLSRVGYTF
>TRBJ1-1|TRBV19|-|TRBD1
TGTGCCAGTAGGGCCCCGGGACAGGTTGGAGCTTTCTTT
CASRAPGQVGAFF
>TRBJ2-7|TRBV5-8|-|TRBD1
TGTGCCAGCAGCAGAGGGACAGGGAGAGAGCAGTACTTC
CASSRGTGREQYF
>TRBJ1-3|TRBV6-1|-|-
TGTGCCAGCAGTGAAGCTCTCTCTGGAAACACCATATATTTT
CASSEALSGNTIYF
>TRBJ1-6|TRBV5-6|few|-
TGTGCCAGCAGCGGGGGAGTACAAGGGGATTCACCCCTCCACTTT
CASSGGVQGDSPLHF
>TRBJ1-5|TRBV6-5|-|-
TGTGCCAGCGGACAAGAATATCAGCCCCAGCATTTT
CASGQEYQPQHF
>TRBJ2-2|TRBV9|-|TRBD1
TGTGCCAGCAGCCGGACAGGGGCCGGGGAGCTGTTTTTT
CASSRTGAGELFF
>TRBJ1-5|TRBV20-1|-|-
TGCAGTGCTTTTGGGCAGCCCCAGCATTTT
CSAFGQPQHF
>TRBJ2-3|TRBV2|-|-
TGTGCCAGCAGCCTCACCGGGATCCGCACAGATACGCAGTATTTT
CASSLTGIRTDTQYF
>TRBJ1-1|TRBV28|-|-
TGTGCCAGCAGTTTAGGGGGGGGTTTAACTGAAGCTTTCTTT
CASSLGGGLTEAFF
>TRBJ2-7|TRBV6-1|-|TRBD1
TGTGCCAGCAGTGAAGTCTTGGGACAGGGTTTCTACGAGCAGTACTTC
CASSEVLGQGFYEQYF
>TRBJ1-2|TRBV30|once|TRBD1
TGTGCCTGGAGTAGGGACAGGCCAAGCTATGGCTACACCTTC
CAWSRDRPSYGYTF
>TRBJ1-2|TRBV27|-|-
TGTGCCAGCAGTCGTACTACACAGGGTTTTAACTATGGCTACACCTTC
CASSRTTQGFNYGYTF
>TRBJ2-5|TRBV29-1|-|TRBD1
TGCAGCGTTGAAGATACTCAGGGGGAAGAGACCCAGTACTTC
CSVEDTQGEETQYF
>TRBJ1-5|TRBV18|-|TRBD1
TGTGCCAGCTCACCACCGGCCGCGACAGGGCAGCCCCAGCATTTT
CASSPPAATGQPQHF
>TRBJ2-3|TRBV18|-|TRBD2
TGTGCCAGCTCACGTACTAGCGGGGGGTCCACAGATACGCAGTATTTT
CASSRTSGGSTDTQYF
>TRBJ2-1|TRBV27|-|-
TGTGCCAGCAGTTTAACCGGGACAAACAATGAGCAGTTCTTC
CASSLTGTNNEQFF
>TRBJ1-2|TRBV9|-|TRBD1
TGTGCCAGCAGCTCCCTAAGGGACAGGGGGCGTAAAGGCTACACCTTC
CASSSLRDRGRKGYTF
>TRBJ2-7|TRBV5-8|once|-
TGTGCCAGCAGCAGGCTCGCCGGCGAGCAGTACTTC
CASSRLAGEQYF
>TRBJ2-1|TRBV7-3|few|TRBD2
TGTGCCAGCAGCTTAAGGGCGTTAGCGGGAGGGCCGAAAGGTAGGACGTCCTACAATGAGCAGTTCTTC
CASSLRALAGGPKGRTSYNEQFF
>TRBJ1-1|TRBV7-2|-|-
TGTGCCAGCAGCTTAGAGAGGGCCCGGTCAGAAGCTTTCTTT
CASSLERARSEAFF
>TRBJ2-2|TRBV3-1/TRBV3-2|-|-
TGTGCCAGCAGCCAAGACCCCACCGGGGAGCTGTTTTTT
CASSQDPTGELFF
>TRBJ2-1|TRBV6-5|once|-
TGTGCCAGCAGTTCCATCCCCAAGCACTACAATGAGCAGTTCTTC
CASSSIPKHYNEQFF
>TRBJ1-2|TRBV10-2|-|-
TGCGCCAGCAGTGGTGCCCAGGCCTATGGCTACACCTTC
CASSGAQAYGYTF
>TRBJ2-1|TRBV4-1|-|-
TGCGCCAGCAGCCAAGTGATGGACCTAAACTCCTACAATGAGCAGTTCTTC
CASSQVMDLNSYNEQFF
>TRBJ1-2|TRBV5-6|once|-
TGTGCCAGCAGCGTCGGGACATATTCTAACTATGGCTACACCTTC
CASSVGTYSNYGYTF
>TRBJ2-7|TRBV9|-|TRBD1
TGTGCCAGCAGCGTACAGACAGGGGCATCTCGGTACGAGCAGTACTTC
CASSVQTGASRYEQYF
>TRBJ2-5|TRBV6-5|once|TRBD2
TGTGCCAGCAGTCTAGCGGGTGGAGAGACCCAGTACTTC
CASSLAGGETQYF
>TRBJ2-7|TRBV28|-|TRBD2
TGTGCCAGCCTCAATAGCGGGAGGGCCTACTACGAGCAGTACTTC
CASLNSGRAYYEQYF
>TRBJ2-5|TRBV18|-|-
TGTGCCAGCTCACCGCGGCGGGCGGACCAAGAGACCCAGTACTTC
CASSPRRADQETQYF
>TRBJ1-5|TRBV18|-|-
TGTGCCAGCTCGCGGGACGGATACAATCAGCCCCAGCATTTT
CASSRDGYNQPQHF
>TRBJ2-1|TRBV9|-|TRBD2
TGTGCCAGCAGCGTCGCAAACCCTCCAGGACTAGCGGGAGAGGGGCAGTTCTTC
CASSVANPPGLAGEGQFF
>TRBJ1-6|TRBV6-5|once|TRBD1
TGTGCCAGCAGCCGGGACAGGGGGCAGCAAGCCCTCCACTTT
CASSRDRGQQALHF
>TRBJ1-3|TRBV18|once|-
TGTGCCAGCTCACTCACAGATGGAAACACCATATATTTT
CASSLTDGNTIYF
>TRBJ2-1|TRBV6-5|-|-
TGTGCCAGCAGTTACGGGGACCTGTGGAATGAGCAGTTCTTC
CASSYGDLWNEQFF
>TRBJ2-1|TRBV11-2|-|TRBD2
TGTGCCAGCAGCCGCCGTCGACTAGCGGGGGGGGATTCCTACAATGAGCAGTTCTTC
CASSRRRLAGGDSYNEQFF
>TRBJ2-6|TRBV5-4|-|-
TGTGCCAGCAGCTTGGGAGGCCTGACTGGGGCCAACGTCCTGACTTTC
CASSLGGLTGANVLTF
>TRBJ2-7|TRBV5-1|-|-
TGCGCCAGCAGCTTGTACCGGGAAGGAGGCTACGAGCAGTACTTC
CASSLYREGGYEQYF
>TRBJ1-6|TRBV5-5|-|-
TGTGCCAGCAGCTTCATTACAGGCCATAATTCACCCCTCCACTTT
CASSFITGHNSPLHF